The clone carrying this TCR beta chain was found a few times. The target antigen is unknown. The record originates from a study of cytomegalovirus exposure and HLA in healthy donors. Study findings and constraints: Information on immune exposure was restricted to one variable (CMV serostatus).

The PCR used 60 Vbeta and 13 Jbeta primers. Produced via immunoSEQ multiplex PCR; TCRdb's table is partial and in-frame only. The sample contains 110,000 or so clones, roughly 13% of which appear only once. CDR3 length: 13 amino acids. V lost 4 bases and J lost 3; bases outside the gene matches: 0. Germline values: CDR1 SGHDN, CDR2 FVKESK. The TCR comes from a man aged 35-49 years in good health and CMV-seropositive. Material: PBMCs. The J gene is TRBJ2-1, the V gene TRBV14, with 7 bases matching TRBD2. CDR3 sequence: CASSRDYYNEQFF. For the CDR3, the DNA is TGTGCCAGCAGCCGGGACTACTACAATGAGCAGTTCTTC.